Below are 12 T cell receptor beta chains sequenced from a single sample in a study of beta chain features in type 1 diabetes. General study results and limits: Moderate yet significant TCRB CDR3 shortening was seen in Type 1 diabetes patients in all four CD4+ subsets.

Expressed TCRB transcripts were sequenced because the isolated RNA had all been reverse transcribed beforehand. Sequencing was performed with immunoSEQ multiplex PCR; in TCRdb, only in-frame clones are kept and a portion is missing. The sample includes almost 350,000 clones, roughly 9% of them seen just once. Their cognate antigens are unknown. Sequenced input: central memory CD4+ T cells from blood. These receptors all come from a young man with type 1 diabetes.

The rearrangement joins TRBV27 to TRBJ2-5; possibly TRBD1 for D (6 bases). CDR1 and CDR2 (germline): MNHEY, SMNVEV (reference sequence). Trimming removed 5 bases at V and 5 bases at J, with 15 bases between. CDR3 size: 14 residues. The CDR3 sequence is CASSGTGIRETQYF. DNA for the CDR3: TGTGCCAGCAGTGGCACAGGGATTCGGGAGACCCAGTACTTC.

This clone was observed many times. The chain joins TRBV7-2 to TRBJ1-5; D is unresolved. The germline V gene has CDR1 SGHTA and CDR2 FQGNSA. V shed 4 bases and J shed 5 bases, with 9 bases lying between them. The CDR3 length is 13 residues. CDR3 in amino acids: CASSSIRDQPQHF. CDR3 in DNA: TGTGCCAGCAGCTCGATAAGAGATCAGCCCCAGCATTTT.

The sample holds a few counts of this clone. The J gene is TRBJ1-6, the V gene TRBV6-5; no reliable D call. V was shortened by 5 bases and J by 8 bases, with 13 bases between the two germline ends. The CDR3 spans 14 residues. Germline-derived CDR1 and CDR2 are MNHEY and SVGAGI. CDR3 DNA: TGTGCCAGCAGTCCCCCCGGACTGGATTCACCCCTCCACTTT. Encoded protein: CASSPPGLDSPLHF.

This clone came up a few times. The chain uses TRBV19 and TRBJ1-5; D remains ambiguous. V was clipped by 1 base and J by 5 bases, with 12 bases between them. This CDR3 contains 15 residues. Germline V gene data show CDR1 as LNHDA and CDR2 as SQIVND (reference sequence). CDR3 coding DNA: TGTGCCAGTAGTATAGTGACCGGGCTCCATCAGCCCCAGCATTTT. Protein: CASSIVTGLHQPQHF.

There are a few counts of this clone. The CDR3 sequence is CASSEVTSTDTQYF. In nucleotides, the CDR3 is TGTGCCAGTAGCGAGGTTACTAGCACAGATACGCAGTATTTT. The rearrangement uses TRBV19 and TRBJ2-3; no reliable D call. The CDR3 loop spans 14 amino acids. Trimming removed 6 bases from V and 0 bases from J, with 10 bases in between. Germline-derived CDR1 and CDR2 are LNHDA and SQIVND (reference sequence).

This clone came up a few times. This sequence joins TRBV29-1 and TRBJ1-2; the match to TRBD1 covers 12 bases. V shed 7 bases, J shed 4 bases, and the junction held 10 bases outside the gene matches. The V gene's germline CDR1 is SQVTM and CDR2 ANQGSEA. The CDR3 is 15 amino acids. CDR3 coding DNA: TGCAGCGCCACGGGACAGGGGGCGCCCGGCTATGGCTACACCTTC. Translation: CSATGQGAPGYGYTF.

The CDR3 sequence: CASSINQGANVLTF. As DNA, the CDR3 is TGTGCCAGCAGCATAAACCAGGGGGCCAACGTCCTGACTTTC. This chain uses TRBV13 with TRBJ2-6; D is unclear. Germline CDR1 PRHDT, CDR2 FYEKMQ (reference sequence). The CDR3 has 14 amino acids. Trimming cost V 5 bases and J 4 bases, with 9 bases left between them. The full variable domain, with the rest looked up from reference TRBV13 and TRBJ2-6, is AAGVIQSPRHLIKEKRETATLKCYPIPRHDTVYWYQQGPGQDPQFLISFYEKMQSDKGSIPDRFSAQQFSDYHSELNMSSLELGDSALYFCASSINQGANVLTFGAGSRLTVL.

This clone was found a few times. V usage is TRBV13 and J usage is TRBJ2-1; unclear D gene. Per the germline V gene, CDR1 is PRHDT and CDR2 is FYEKMQ (reference sequence). V lost 0 bases to trimming and J lost 12 bases, with 18 bases between them. CDR3 length: 15 residues. The CDR3 DNA sequence: TGTGCCAGCAGCTTAGGCAGCCAACAGAATCGGAGGCAGTTCTTC. It encodes CASSLGSQQNRRQFF. Complete variable domain (other parts from reference TRBV13 and TRBJ2-1): AAGVIQSPRHLIKEKRETATLKCYPIPRHDTVYWYQQGPGQDPQFLISFYEKMQSDKGSIPDRFSAQQFSDYHSELNMSSLELGDSALYFCASSLGSQQNRRQFFGPGTRLTVL.

In its sample, this clone was seen many times. An end of the junction does not agree with germline; a read error may underlie this. The chain recombines TRBV15 with TRBJ2-7, with TRBD1 matching over 8 bases. Germline V CDR1 and CDR2: LNHNV, YYDKDF (reference sequence). This CDR3 spans 14 amino acids. The CDR3: CATSGDRGPYEQYF. CDR3 nucleotide sequence: TGTGCCACCAGCGGAGACAGGGGACCCTACGAGCAGTACTTC.

This chain joins TRBV2 and TRBJ2-7; D is ambiguous. The CDR3 has 12 amino acids. V was trimmed by 4 bases and J by 4 bases, leaving 8 bases between them. CDR1 is SNHLY, CDR2 FYNNEI, per germline. CDR3 sequence (DNA): TGTGCCAGCAGTGCAATTATTTACGAGCAGTACTTC. Its protein product is CASSAIIYEQYF.

This clone was counted a few times. The chain has TRBV29-1 and TRBJ1-5; D perhaps matches TRBD1 (6 bases). Germline CDR1 is SQVTM and CDR2 is ANQGSEA. V was clipped by 1 base and J by 7 bases, with 11 bases between them. There are 13 residues in the CDR3. The CDR3 nucleotides are TGCAGCGTTGAAGGCGGTAGGGGGCAGCCCCAGCATTTT. Its protein product is CSVEGGRGQPQHF.

The table lists this clone with a few counts. V is TRBV29-1 and J is TRBJ2-5, with 9 bases matching TRBD1. Gene TRBJ2-7 matches the end of the DNA better, so the J call may be wrong. The CDR3 contains 14 residues. Germline V gene lookup returns CDR1 SQVTM and CDR2 ANQGSEA. CDR3 DNA: TGCAGCGTTCCCACCGGGACAGGGAGGGGCGAGCAGTACTTC. This codes for CSVPTGTGRGEQYF.